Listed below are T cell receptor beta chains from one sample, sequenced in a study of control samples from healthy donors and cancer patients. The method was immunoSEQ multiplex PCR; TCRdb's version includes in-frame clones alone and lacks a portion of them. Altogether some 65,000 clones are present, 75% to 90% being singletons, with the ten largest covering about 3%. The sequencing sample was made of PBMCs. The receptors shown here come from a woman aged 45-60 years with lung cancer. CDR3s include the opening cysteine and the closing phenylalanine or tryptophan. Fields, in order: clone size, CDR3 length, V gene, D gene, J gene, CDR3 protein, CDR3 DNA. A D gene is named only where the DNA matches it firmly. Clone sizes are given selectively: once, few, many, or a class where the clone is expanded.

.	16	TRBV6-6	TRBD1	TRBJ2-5	CASSYSGQGVWETQYF	TGTGCCAGCAGTTACTCGGGACAGGGAGTGTGGGAGACCCAGTACTTC
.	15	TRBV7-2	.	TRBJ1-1	CASSPQSQVNTEAFF	TGTGCCAGCAGCCCACAAAGCCAGGTTAACACTGAAGCTTTCTTT
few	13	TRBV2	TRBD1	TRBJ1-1	CASRFRGQGEAFF	TGTGCCAGCAGATTTAGGGGGCAAGGTGAAGCTTTCTTT
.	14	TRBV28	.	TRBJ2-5	CASSPSGPGETQYF	TGTGCCAGCAGTCCCTCTGGGCCTGGGGAGACCCAGTACTTC
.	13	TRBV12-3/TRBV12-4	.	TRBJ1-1	CASTRQPNTEAFF	TGTGCCAGCACCCGACAGCCTAACACTGAAGCTTTCTTT
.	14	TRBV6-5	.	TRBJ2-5	CASNPGQGGETQYF	TGTGCCAGTAACCCGGGGCAGGGGGGTGAGACCCAGTACTTC
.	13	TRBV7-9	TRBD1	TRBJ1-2	CASSLGQVYGYTF	TGTGCCAGCAGCTTGGGACAGGTCTATGGCTACACCTTC
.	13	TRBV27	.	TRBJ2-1	CASRWLTYNEQFF	TGTGCCAGCAGGTGGTTGACCTACAATGAGCAGTTCTTC
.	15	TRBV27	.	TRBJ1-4	CASSPYQGTNEKLFF	TGTGCCAGCAGTCCGTATCAGGGGACTAATGAAAAACTGTTTTTT
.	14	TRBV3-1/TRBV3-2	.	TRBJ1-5	CASSPTHSNQPQHF	TGTGCCAGCAGCCCGACACATAGCAATCAGCCCCAGCATTTT
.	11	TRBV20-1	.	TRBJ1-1	CSATSPFEAFF	TGCAGTGCTACTTCTCCCTTCGAAGCTTTCTTT
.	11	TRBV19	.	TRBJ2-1	CASRWGTEQFF	TGTGCCAGTAGGTGGGGGACTGAGCAGTTCTTC
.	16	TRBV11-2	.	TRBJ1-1	CASSSGGPLGNTEAFF	TGTGCCAGCAGCTCCGGAGGACCCCTAGGAAACACTGAAGCTTTCTTT
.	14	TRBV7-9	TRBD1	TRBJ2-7	CASSLAGTDYEQYF	TGTGCCAGCAGCTTAGCCGGGACAGATTACGAGCAGTACTTC
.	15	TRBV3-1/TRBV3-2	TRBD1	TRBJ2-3	CASSLGQGRTLTQYF	TGTGCCAGCAGCTTGGGACAGGGGAGGACCTTAACGCAGTATTTT
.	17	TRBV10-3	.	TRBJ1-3	CAISESPMGISGNTIYF	TGTGCCATCAGTGAGTCCCCCATGGGTATCTCTGGAAACACCATATATTTT
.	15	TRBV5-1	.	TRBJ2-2	CASSSGGGESGELFF	TGCGCCAGCAGCTCAGGAGGGGGAGAAAGCGGGGAGCTGTTTTTT
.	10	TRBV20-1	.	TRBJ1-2	CSARDRGYTF	TGCAGTGCTAGGGACAGAGGCTACACCTTC
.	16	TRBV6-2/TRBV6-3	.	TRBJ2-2	CASSSIDKLNTGELFF	TGTGCCAGCAGTTCGATCGACAAATTGAACACCGGGGAGCTGTTTTTT
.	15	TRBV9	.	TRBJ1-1	CASSVGEEPWTEAFF	TGTGCCAGCAGCGTAGGTGAAGAGCCTTGGACTGAAGCTTTCTTT
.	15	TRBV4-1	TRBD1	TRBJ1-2	CASSQDGDSGEGYTF	TGCGCCAGCAGCCAAGATGGGGACAGTGGAGAAGGCTACACCTTC
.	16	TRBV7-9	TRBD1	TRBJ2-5	CASSFQTGQGAETQYF	TGTGCCAGCAGCTTCCAAACGGGACAGGGGGCCGAGACCCAGTACTTC
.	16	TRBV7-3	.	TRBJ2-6	CASSFPGLTGANVLTF	TGTGCCAGCAGCTTCCCAGGGCTGACTGGGGCCAACGTCCTGACTTTC
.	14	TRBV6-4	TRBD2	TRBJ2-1	CASSTSGEDNEQFF	TGTGCCAGCAGTACTAGCGGGGAAGACAATGAGCAGTTCTTC
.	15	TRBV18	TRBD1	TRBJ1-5	CASSPWDSSNQPQHF	TGTGCCAGCTCACCCTGGGACAGTAGCAATCAGCCCCAGCATTTT
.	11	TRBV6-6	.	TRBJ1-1	CASSDIGAAFF	TGTGCCAGCAGTGACATAGGGGCGGCTTTCTTT
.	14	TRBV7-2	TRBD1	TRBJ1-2	CASSLGGQGGGYTF	TGTGCCAGCAGCCTCGGGGGACAGGGGGGTGGCTACACCTTC
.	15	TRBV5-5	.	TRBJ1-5	CASSFMGGENQPQHF	TGTGCCAGCAGCTTTATGGGGGGTGAGAATCAGCCCCAGCATTTT
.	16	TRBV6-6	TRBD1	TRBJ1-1	CASSTLGQGVNTEAFF	TGTGCCAGCAGTACCTTGGGACAGGGCGTTAACACTGAAGCTTTCTTT
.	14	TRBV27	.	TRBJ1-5	CTSLLTYSNQPQHF	TGTACCAGCCTATTGACATATAGCAATCAGCCCCAGCATTTT
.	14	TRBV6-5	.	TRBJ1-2	CASSYSGRAGGYTF	TGTGCCAGCAGTTACTCGGGACGGGCGGGGGGCTACACCTTC
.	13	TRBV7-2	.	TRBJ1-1	CASSFNENTEAFF	TGTGCCAGCAGCTTTAACGAGAACACTGAAGCTTTCTTT
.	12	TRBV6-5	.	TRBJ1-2	CASSYRGYGYTF	TGTGCCAGCAGTTACCGGGGTTATGGCTACACCTTC
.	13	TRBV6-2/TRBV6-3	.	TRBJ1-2	CASSYSLKYGYTF	TGTGCCAGCAGTTACTCCCTAAAATATGGCTACACCTTC
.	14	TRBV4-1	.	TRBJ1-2	CASSQDLAVGRDTF	TGCGCCAGCAGCCAAGATCTGGCCGTGGGAAGGGACACCTTC
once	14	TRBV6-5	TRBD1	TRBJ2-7	CASRTGTGTYEQYF	TGTGCCAGCAGAACCGGGACAGGGACCTACGAGCAGTACTTC
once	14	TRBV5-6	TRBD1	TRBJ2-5	CASSLFRGSETQYF	TGTGCCAGCAGCTTATTCAGGGGGAGTGAGACCCAGTACTTC
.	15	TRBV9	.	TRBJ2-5	CASSVGTVRGETQYF	TGTGCCAGCAGCGTAGGGACAGTCCGAGGAGAGACCCAGTACTTC
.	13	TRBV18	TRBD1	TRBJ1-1	CASSPPGQAEAFF	TGTGCCAGCTCACCCCCGGGACAGGCAGAAGCTTTCTTT
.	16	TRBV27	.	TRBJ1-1	CASSLSLRAGDTEAFF	TGTGCCAGCAGTTTAAGCCTTAGAGCCGGGGATACTGAAGCTTTCTTT
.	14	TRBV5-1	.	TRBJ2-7	CASSLSTDSYEQYF	TGCGCCAGCAGCTTGTCGACGGACTCCTACGAGCAGTACTTC
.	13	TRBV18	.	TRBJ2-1	CASSRAADNEQFF	TGTGCCAGCTCACGGGCAGCAGACAATGAGCAGTTCTTC
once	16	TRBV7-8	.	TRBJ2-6	CASSPGGGAGANVLTF	TGTGCCAGCAGCCCCGGAGGGGGAGCTGGGGCCAACGTCCTGACTTTC
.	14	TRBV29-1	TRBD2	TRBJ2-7	CSVGPPTSGYEQYF	TGCAGCGTTGGACCCCCGACTAGCGGATACGAGCAGTACTTC
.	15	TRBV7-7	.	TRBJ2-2	CASSTTEANTGELFF	TGTGCCAGCAGCACGACAGAGGCGAACACCGGGGAGCTGTTTTTT
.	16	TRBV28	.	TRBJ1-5	CASSLLAGPLRQPQHF	TGTGCCAGCAGTTTATTAGCCGGTCCTTTAAGGCAGCCCCAGCATTTT
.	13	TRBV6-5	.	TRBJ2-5	CASSYVGMETQYF	TGTGCCAGCAGTTACGTGGGTATGGAGACCCAGTACTTC
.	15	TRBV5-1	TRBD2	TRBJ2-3	CASSFGGGASDTQYF	TGCGCCAGCAGCTTTGGCGGGGGGGCGTCAGATACGCAGTATTTT
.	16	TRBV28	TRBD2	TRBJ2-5	CASRGLAGGRGETQYF	TGTGCCAGCAGAGGACTAGCGGGGGGGCGGGGAGAGACCCAGTACTTC
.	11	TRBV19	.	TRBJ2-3	CATASGVSPYF	TGTGCCACCGCGTCGGGGGTTTCTCCGTATTTT
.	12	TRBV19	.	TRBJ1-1	CASSIDGVEAFF	TGTGCCAGTAGTATAGATGGCGTTGAAGCTTTCTTT
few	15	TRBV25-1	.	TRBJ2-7	CASSVNRGDSYEQYF	TGTGCCAGCAGTGTTAATAGGGGGGACTCCTACGAGCAGTACTTC